The rows below give T cell receptor beta chains drawn from one sample of a study of graft-versus-host responses after intestinal transplantation. These receptors are not linked to any known antigen. Some clones are missing from TCRdb's copy, which holds only in-frame ones; the method was immunoSEQ multiplex PCR. In the table there are about 85,000 clones, about four fifths of which are singletons. Sequenced here: unstimulated CD4+ T cells sorted from spleen or lymph node cells, sampled before intestinal transplant. These receptor sequences come from a human donor who received an intestinal transplant. Both conserved end residues are part of each CDR3. D genes are given only for firm matches. The size entry is marked missing in some rows and otherwise reads once, few, many or a size class.

V,D,size,J,CDR3,DNA
TRBV9,-,once,TRBJ2-3,CASSSTLGDTQYF,TGTGCCAGCAGCAGCACCCTAGGAGATACGCAGTATTTT
TRBV10-3,-,-,TRBJ1-2,CAIRGDFTGGYTF,TGTGCCATCAGAGGGGATTTTACGGGTGGCTACACCTTC
TRBV2,-,-,TRBJ1-6,CASSGTPRENSPLHF,TGTGCCAGCAGTGGGACACCTCGTGAGAATTCACCCCTCCACTTT
TRBV2,TRBD1,few,TRBJ1-2,CASSSGQGRYDYGYTF,TGTGCCAGCAGTTCGGGACAGGGCCGATATGACTATGGCTACACCTTC
TRBV29-1,TRBD2,-,TRBJ2-5,CSLAGGETQYF,TGCAGCCTGGCGGGAGGGGAGACCCAGTACTTC
TRBV4-2,TRBD2,once,TRBJ2-1,CASSPLAGGANEQFF,TGTGCCAGCAGCCCGCTAGCGGGGGGGGCGAATGAGCAGTTCTTC
TRBV29-1,-,-,TRBJ2-1,CSAGMDNEQFF,TGCAGCGCCGGTATGGACAATGAGCAGTTCTTC
TRBV14,TRBD2,-,TRBJ2-7,CASSPRGVTSGAEQYF,TGTGCCAGCAGCCCCAGGGGGGTGACTAGCGGGGCTGAGCAGTACTTC
TRBV6-5,-,-,TRBJ1-2,CASSSGFNGYTF,TGTGCCAGCAGTTCAGGGTTCAATGGCTACACCTTC
TRBV5-8,TRBD1,-,TRBJ1-5,CASSLTGAAQPQHF,TGTGCCAGCAGCTTGACAGGGGCGGCTCAGCCCCAGCATTTT
TRBV7-2,TRBD1,-,TRBJ2-7,CASSPMTGTSYEQYF,TGTGCCAGCAGCCCCATGACAGGGACATCTTACGAGCAGTACTTC
TRBV2,TRBD1,-,TRBJ1-1,CASSFDRANTEAFF,TGTGCCAGCAGTTTCGACAGGGCCAACACTGAAGCTTTCTTT
TRBV16,TRBD1,-,TRBJ1-2,CASRGQGYGYTF,TGTGCCAGCAGGGGACAGGGATATGGCTACACCTTC
TRBV6-5,TRBD2,-,TRBJ2-3,CASTISGILADTQYF,TGTGCCAGCACTATTAGCGGGATATTGGCAGATACGCAGTATTTT
TRBV9,-,-,TRBJ2-2,CASSGSVTGELFF,TGTGCCAGCAGCGGTAGCGTCACCGGGGAGCTGTTTTTT
TRBV10-3,TRBD1,-,TRBJ2-5,CAIGTGGDQETQYF,TGTGCCATCGGGACAGGGGGGGACCAAGAGACCCAGTACTTC
TRBV15,TRBD2,-,TRBJ2-3,CATSRGTSGGAHTQYF,TGTGCCACCAGCAGAGGGACTAGCGGGGGGGCGCATACGCAGTATTTT
TRBV29-1,TRBD1,-,TRBJ2-7,CSVGGGQGASNPYEQYF,TGCAGCGTTGGCGGAGGACAGGGGGCTTCAAACCCCTACGAGCAGTACTTC
TRBV5-1,TRBD1,-,TRBJ2-3,CASSFSGTGAADTQYF,TGCGCCAGCAGCTTTTCCGGGACAGGGGCCGCAGATACGCAGTATTTT
TRBV28,TRBD1,-,TRBJ2-3,CASTGQGGADTQYF,TGTGCCAGCACCGGACAGGGGGGAGCAGATACGCAGTATTTT
TRBV18,-,-,TRBJ1-2,CASSPETINYGYTF,TGTGCCAGCTCACCTGAGACAATCAACTATGGCTACACCTTC
TRBV7-8,-,-,TRBJ1-5,CASSFFLGNSNQPQHF,TGTGCCAGCAGCTTCTTTCTAGGAAATAGCAATCAGCCCCAGCATTTT
TRBV15,-,-,TRBJ1-5,CATSRDVSGQPQHF,TGTGCCACCAGCAGAGATGTCTCGGGTCAGCCCCAGCATTTT
TRBV19,-,-,TRBJ2-5,CASSPRTSQETQYF,TGTGCCAGTAGTCCCCGGACAAGCCAAGAGACCCAGTACTTC
TRBV2,-,-,TRBJ1-1,CASRPALLNTEAFF,TGTGCCAGCCGCCCAGCGTTACTGAACACTGAAGCTTTCTTT
TRBV5-6,-,few,TRBJ2-3,CASSLGGTQYF,TGTGCCAGCAGCTTGGGCGGTACGCAGTATTTT
TRBV7-7,TRBD2,-,TRBJ2-3,CASSPGLGADTQYF,TGTGCTAGCAGCCCCGGACTAGGGGCAGATACGCAGTATTTT
TRBV2,TRBD1,-,TRBJ2-5,CASSGRQGETQYF,TGTGCCAGCAGTGGACGACAGGGGGAGACCCAGTACTTC
TRBV28,-,-,TRBJ2-1,CASSLPSGGTYNEQFF,TGTGCCAGCAGTTTGCCCTCGGGGGGCACTTACAATGAGCAGTTCTTC
TRBV10-1,TRBD2,-,TRBJ2-3,CASSEGTSGTDTQYF,TGCGCCAGCAGTGAAGGAACTAGCGGCACAGATACGCAGTATTTT
TRBV7-6,TRBD2,few,TRBJ2-1,CASSSGLDNEQFF,TGTGCCAGCAGCTCGGGACTAGACAATGAGCAGTTCTTC
TRBV11-2,-,-,TRBJ2-5,CASSLGLMDSRRETQYF,TGTGCCAGCAGCTTGGGACTAATGGACAGCCGGCGGGAGACCCAGTACTTC
TRBV28,-,-,TRBJ2-2,CASSLLGPGRDGELFF,TGTGCCAGCAGTTTATTGGGCCCGGGAAGGGACGGGGAGCTGTTTTTT
TRBV18,TRBD1,-,TRBJ2-7,CASSRGTGGPYEQYF,TGTGCCAGCTCACGGGGGACAGGGGGCCCCTACGAGCAGTACTTC
TRBV7-9,TRBD1,-,TRBJ1-1,CASSDGTGTSAFF,TGTGCCAGCAGCGACGGGACAGGCACATCGGCTTTCTTT
TRBV11-3,TRBD2,-,TRBJ2-4,CASSLKGRGTKNIQYF,TGTGCCAGCAGCTTAAAGGGGAGGGGAACCAAAAACATTCAGTACTTC
TRBV15,TRBD1,-,TRBJ1-5,CATGTGVGNQPQHF,TGTGCCACCGGGACAGGGGTAGGCAATCAGCCCCAGCATTTT
TRBV4-2,TRBD1,-,TRBJ1-6,CASSLPGTGDRPLHF,TGTGCCAGCAGCTTACCCGGGACAGGGGATAGGCCCCTCCACTTT
TRBV13,TRBD2,-,TRBJ2-1,CASSLSWRGSPNNEQFF,TGTGCCAGCAGCTTATCGTGGCGGGGGAGCCCGAACAATGAGCAGTTCTTC
TRBV11-2,TRBD1,-,TRBJ2-1,CASSLGPTGVVHNEQFF,TGTGCCAGCAGCTTAGGCCCGACAGGGGTGGTCCACAATGAGCAGTTCTTC
TRBV4-1,-,-,TRBJ2-3,CASSPYGLFVDTQYF,TGCGCCAGCAGCCCGTACGGACTCTTCGTAGATACGCAGTATTTT
TRBV6-4,TRBD1,-,TRBJ1-2,CASKRQGAISNYGYTF,TGTGCCAGCAAACGACAGGGGGCTATCTCTAACTATGGCTACACCTTC
TRBV28,TRBD2,-,TRBJ2-7,CASSGKRDPYEQYF,TGTGCCAGCAGCGGGAAGCGGGACCCCTACGAGCAGTACTTC
TRBV6-1,-,-,TRBJ2-5,CASSEYLQETQYF,TGTGCCAGCAGTGAATATCTCCAAGAGACCCAGTACTTC
TRBV6-6,-,-,TRBJ1-5,CASSSPGGNQPQHF,TGTGCCAGCAGCTCCCCAGGGGGCAATCAGCCCCAGCATTTT
TRBV11-3,-,-,TRBJ1-1,CASSRGGAGAFF,TGTGCCAGCAGCCGCGGCGGGGCGGGAGCTTTCTTT